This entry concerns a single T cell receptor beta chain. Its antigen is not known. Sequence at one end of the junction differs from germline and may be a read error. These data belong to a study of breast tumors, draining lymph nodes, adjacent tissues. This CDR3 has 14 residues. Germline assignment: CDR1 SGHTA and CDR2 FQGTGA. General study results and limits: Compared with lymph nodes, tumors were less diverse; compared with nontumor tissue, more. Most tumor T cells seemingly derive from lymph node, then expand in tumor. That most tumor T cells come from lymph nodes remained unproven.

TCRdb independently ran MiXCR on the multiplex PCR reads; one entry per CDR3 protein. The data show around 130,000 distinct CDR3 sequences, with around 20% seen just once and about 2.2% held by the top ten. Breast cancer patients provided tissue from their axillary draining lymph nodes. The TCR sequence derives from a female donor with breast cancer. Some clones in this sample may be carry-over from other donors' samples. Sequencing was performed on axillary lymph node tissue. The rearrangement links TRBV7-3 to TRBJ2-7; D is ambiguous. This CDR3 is CAGSPKGRPREQYF. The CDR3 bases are TGTGCCGGCAGCCCTAAGGGTCGCCCGAGGGAGCAGTACTTC. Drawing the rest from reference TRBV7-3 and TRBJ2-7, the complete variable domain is GAGVSQTPSNKVTEKGKYVELRCDPISGHTALYWYRQSLGQGPEFLIYFQGTGAADDSGLPNDRFFAVRPEGSVSTLKIQRTERGDSAVYLCAGSPKGRPREQYFGPGTRLTVT.